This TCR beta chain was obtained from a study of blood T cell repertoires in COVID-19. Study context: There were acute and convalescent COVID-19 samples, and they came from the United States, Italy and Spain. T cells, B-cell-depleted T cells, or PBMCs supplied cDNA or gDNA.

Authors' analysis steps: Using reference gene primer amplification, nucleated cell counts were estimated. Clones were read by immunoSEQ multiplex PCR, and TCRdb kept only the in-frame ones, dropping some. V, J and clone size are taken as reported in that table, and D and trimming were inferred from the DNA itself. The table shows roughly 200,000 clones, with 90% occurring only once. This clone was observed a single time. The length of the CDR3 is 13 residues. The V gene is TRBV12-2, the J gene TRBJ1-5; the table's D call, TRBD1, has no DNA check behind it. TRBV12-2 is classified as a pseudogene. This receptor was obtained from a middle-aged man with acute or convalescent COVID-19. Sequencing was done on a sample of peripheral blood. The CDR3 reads CASRNRVGQPQHF. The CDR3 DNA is TGTGCAAGTCGAAACAGGGTGGGGCAGCCCCAGCATTTT.